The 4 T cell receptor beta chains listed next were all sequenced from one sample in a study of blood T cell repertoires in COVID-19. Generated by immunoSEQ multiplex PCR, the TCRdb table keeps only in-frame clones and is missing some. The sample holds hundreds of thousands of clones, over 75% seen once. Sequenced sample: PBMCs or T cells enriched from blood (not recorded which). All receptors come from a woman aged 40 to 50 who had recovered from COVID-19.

CDR3 bases: TGTGCCAGCAGATGGACTTACACAGATACGCAGTATTTT. It translates to CASRWTYTDTQYF. The J gene is TRBJ2-3, the V gene TRBV12-3 or TRBV12-4; a weak D match, TRBD2 (5 bases). The CDR3 contains 13 residues. Trimming removed 6 bases from V and 2 bases from J, with 9 bases in between.

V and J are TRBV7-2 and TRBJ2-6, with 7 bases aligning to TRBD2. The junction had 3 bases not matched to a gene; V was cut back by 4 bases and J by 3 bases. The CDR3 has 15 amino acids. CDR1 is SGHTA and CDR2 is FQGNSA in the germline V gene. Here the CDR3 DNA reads TGTGCCAGCAGCTCCGGGACTATTGGGGCCAACGTCCTGACTTTC. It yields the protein CASSSGTIGANVLTF.

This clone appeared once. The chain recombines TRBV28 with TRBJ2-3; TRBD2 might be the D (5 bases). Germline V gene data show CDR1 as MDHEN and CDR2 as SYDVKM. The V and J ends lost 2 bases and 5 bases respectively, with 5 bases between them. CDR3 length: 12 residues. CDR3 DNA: TGTGCCAGCAGTTTAGCGGGAGATACGCAGTATTTT. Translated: CASSLAGDTQYF.

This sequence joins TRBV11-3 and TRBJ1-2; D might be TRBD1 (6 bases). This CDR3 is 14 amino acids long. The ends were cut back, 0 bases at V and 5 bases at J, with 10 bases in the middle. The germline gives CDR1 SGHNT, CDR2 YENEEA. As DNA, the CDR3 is TGTGCCAGCAGCTTAGAGGACAGCGAGTATGGCTACACCTTC. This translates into CASSLEDSEYGYTF.